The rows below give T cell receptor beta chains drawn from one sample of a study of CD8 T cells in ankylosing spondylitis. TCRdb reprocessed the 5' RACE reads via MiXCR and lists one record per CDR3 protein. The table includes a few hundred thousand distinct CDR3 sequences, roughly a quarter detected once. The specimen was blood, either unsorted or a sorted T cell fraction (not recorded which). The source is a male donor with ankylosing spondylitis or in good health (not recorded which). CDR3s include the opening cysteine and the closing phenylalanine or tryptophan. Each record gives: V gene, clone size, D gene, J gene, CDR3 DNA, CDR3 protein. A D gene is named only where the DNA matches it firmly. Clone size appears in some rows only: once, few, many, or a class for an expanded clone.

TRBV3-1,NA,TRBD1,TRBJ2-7,TGTGCCAGCAGCCGGGGACAGAGAAACTACGAGCAGTACTTC,CASSRGQRNYEQYF
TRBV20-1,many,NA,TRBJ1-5,TGCAGTGCTGGACTGGCTCCAAATCAGCCCCAGCATTTT,CSAGLAPNQPQHF
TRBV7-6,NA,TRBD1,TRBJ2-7,TGTGCCAGCAGCTTAGGCCGGGACAGCCAACGGATGTTGTCCGAGCAGTACTTC,CASSLGRDSQRMLSEQYF
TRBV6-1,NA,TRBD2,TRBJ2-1,TGTGCCAGCACCCGACGGATGAGCGGGGTTTCCTACAATGAGCAGTTCTTC,CASTRRMSGVSYNEQFF
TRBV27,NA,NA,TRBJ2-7,TGTGCCAGCGAGAAAACCGGGATTACCTACGAGCAGTACTTC,CASEKTGITYEQYF
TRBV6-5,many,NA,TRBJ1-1,TGTGCCAGCAGTTACAATCTGAGGTCACCTGAAGCTTTCTTT,CASSYNLRSPEAFF
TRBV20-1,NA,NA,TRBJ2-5,TGCAGTGCTAGATTGGTGGCGGACGAGACCCAGTACTTC,CSARLVADETQYF
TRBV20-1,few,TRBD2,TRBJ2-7,TGCAGTGCCCCAGAGTGGACTAGCGGCACCTACGAGCAGTACTTC,CSAPEWTSGTYEQYF
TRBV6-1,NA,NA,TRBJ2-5,TGTGCCAGCAGTGACCAACTAGTAGGAGAGACCCAGTACTTC,CASSDQLVGETQYF
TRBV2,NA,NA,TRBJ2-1,TGTGCCAGCAGTGAAGATAGGGGTGATGAGCAGTTCTTC,CASSEDRGDEQFF
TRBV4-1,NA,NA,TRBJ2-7,TGCGCCAGCAGACCAATAAGGAGCTCCTACGAGCAGTACTTC,CASRPIRSSYEQYF
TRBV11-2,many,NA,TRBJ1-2,TGTGCCAGCAGCTTGGGCCTCTCGACGGACTACTATGGCTACACCTTC,CASSLGLSTDYYGYTF
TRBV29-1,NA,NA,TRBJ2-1,TGCAGCGTTGAAGATCCCTACTACGGGGATGAGCAGTTCTTC,CSVEDPYYGDEQFF
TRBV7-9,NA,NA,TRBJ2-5,TGTGCCAGCAGCTTAGTCGGGACCCAGTACTTC,CASSLVGTQYF
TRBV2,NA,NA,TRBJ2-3,TGTGCCAATCCGTACAGATCTAGCACAGATACGCAGTATTTT,CANPYRSSTDTQYF
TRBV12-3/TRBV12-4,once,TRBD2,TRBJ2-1,TGTGCCAGCAGTTTAGTTGTAACGGGGGGGCCCGGTGAGCAGTTCTTC,CASSLVVTGGPGEQFF
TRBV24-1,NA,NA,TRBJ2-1,TGTGCCACAGGGGGGGCGGCATACAATGAGCAGTTCTTC,CATGGAAYNEQFF
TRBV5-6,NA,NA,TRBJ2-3,TGTGCCAGCAGCTTAAGGGTAAACACAGATACGCAGTATTTT,CASSLRVNTDTQYF
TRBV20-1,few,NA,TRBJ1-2,TGCAGTGCTTACAGGGAGGACTATGGCTACACCTTC,CSAYREDYGYTF
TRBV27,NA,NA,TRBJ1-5,TGTGCCAGCAGTTTATGGGGGCCTCATAGCAATCAGCCCCAGCATTTT,CASSLWGPHSNQPQHF
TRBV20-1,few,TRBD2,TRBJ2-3,TGCAGTGCCAGGCCGGGGGGTAGTCCCGGTACGCAGTATTTT,CSARPGGSPGTQYF
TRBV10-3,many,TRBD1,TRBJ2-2,TGTGCCATCAGTGAGACAGGGGGCACCGGGGAGCTGTTTTTT,CAISETGGTGELFF
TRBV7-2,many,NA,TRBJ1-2,TGTGCCAGCAGCTTAGGATGGGGGGGCGCTGGCGGCTACACCTTC,CASSLGWGGAGGYTF
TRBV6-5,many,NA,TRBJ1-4,TGTGCCAGCGTTAATGGGCTAGTTGGTGAAAAACTGTTTTTT,CASVNGLVGEKLFF
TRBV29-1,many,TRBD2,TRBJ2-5,TGCAGCGTTGCAAGCGGGGGGGCCGCTGAGACCCAGTACTTC,CSVASGGAAETQYF
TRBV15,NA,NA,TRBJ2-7,TGTGCCACCAGCAGCCTCTCCGCGGACAGCTATGTGGAGCAGTACTTC,CATSSLSADSYVEQYF
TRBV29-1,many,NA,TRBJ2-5,TGCAGCGTTGGCTCGGAGACCCAGTACTTC,CSVGSETQYF
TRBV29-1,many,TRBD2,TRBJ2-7,TGCAGCGTTAACCGCGGGGGGCCTTCCGATCACGAGCAGTACTTC,CSVNRGGPSDHEQYF
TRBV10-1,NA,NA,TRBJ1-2,TGCGCCAGCAGTGACTTTCCCTATGGCTACACCTTC,CASSDFPYGYTF
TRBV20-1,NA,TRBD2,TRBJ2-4,TGCAGTGCTAGAGTGGTAGCGGGAAACATTCAGTACTTC,CSARVVAGNIQYF
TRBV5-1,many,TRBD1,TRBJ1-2,TGCGCCAGCAGCCCGGACAGGGGCTATGGCTACACCTTC,CASSPDRGYGYTF
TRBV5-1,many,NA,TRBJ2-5,TGCGCCAGCAGCTTACAGGGCCAAGAGACCCAGTACTTC,CASSLQGQETQYF
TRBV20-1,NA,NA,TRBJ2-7,TGCAGTGCTAGAGAGCGGGGGCCAAGCTCCTACGAGCAGTACTTC,CSARERGPSSYEQYF
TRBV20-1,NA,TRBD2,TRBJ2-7,TGCAGTGCTAGAGATCTAGGCGGGGGAGTCGCCTACGAGCAGTACTTC,CSARDLGGGVAYEQYF
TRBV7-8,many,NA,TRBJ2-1,TGTGCCAGCAGCTTAGATACTAGCTACAATGAGCAGTTCTTC,CASSLDTSYNEQFF
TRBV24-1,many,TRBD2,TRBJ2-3,TGTGCCACCAGACGCGGGGGGGCCTCAGATACGCAGTATTTT,CATRRGGASDTQYF
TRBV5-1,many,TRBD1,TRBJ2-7,TGCGCCAGCAGACGGGACAGGGGGTACGAGCAGTACTTC,CASRRDRGYEQYF
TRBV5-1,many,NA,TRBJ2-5,TGCGCCAGCAGCCAGACATCCGCGGGACAAGAGACCCAGTACTTC,CASSQTSAGQETQYF
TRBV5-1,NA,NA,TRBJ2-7,TGCGCCACCCGAACCCGACAGAACTCCTACGAGCAGTACTTC,CATRTRQNSYEQYF
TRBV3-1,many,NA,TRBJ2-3,TGTGCCAGCAGCCAAGCGGGGAGACAGTATTTT,CASSQAGRQYF
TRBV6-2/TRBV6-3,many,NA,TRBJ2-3,TGTGCCAGCAGCCCCTATCGTCGCACAGATACGCAGTATTTT,CASSPYRRTDTQYF
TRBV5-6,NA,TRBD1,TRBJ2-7,TGTGCCAGCAGCCTAGGACAGGCCCACTCCTACGAGCAGTACTTC,CASSLGQAHSYEQYF
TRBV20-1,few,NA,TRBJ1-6,TGCAGTCCGGGGAGTAATAATTCACCCCTCCACTTT,CSPGSNNSPLHF
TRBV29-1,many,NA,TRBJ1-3,TGCAGCGTTGAACGGCCGCCTGGAAACACCATATATTTT,CSVERPPGNTIYF
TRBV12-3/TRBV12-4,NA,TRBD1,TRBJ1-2,TGTGCCAGCAGTGCCGGGACAGGGAACCATGGCTACACCTTC,CASSAGTGNHGYTF
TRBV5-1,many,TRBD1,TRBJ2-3,TGCGCCAGCAGCAAGGGACAGGGGGCAGAAGATACGCAGTATTTT,CASSKGQGAEDTQYF
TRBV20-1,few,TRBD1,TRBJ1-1,TGCAGTGTCCGGACAGGGAAACATGGCACTGAAGCTTTCTTT,CSVRTGKHGTEAFF
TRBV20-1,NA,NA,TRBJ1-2,TGCAGTGCAAATCCGGGCTACCCTACATATGGCTACACCTTC,CSANPGYPTYGYTF
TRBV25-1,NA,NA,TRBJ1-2,TGTGCCAGCAGTGACCCCGGGACAAACGATGGCCACACCTTC,CASSDPGTNDGHTF
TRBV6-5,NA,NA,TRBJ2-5,TGTGCCAGCAGTTACACAGACGGGGAGTACCAAGAGACCCAGTACTTC,CASSYTDGEYQETQYF
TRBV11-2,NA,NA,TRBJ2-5,TGTGCCAGCAGCTTAGGCATCGGTAGGGAGACCCAGTACTTC,CASSLGIGRETQYF